The 21 T cell receptor beta chains below come from one sample, sequenced in a study of tumor and adjacent non-tumor tissue in lung cancer. Three rounds of nested PCR, following a modified ARM-PCR protocol, produced the TCRbeta library. Each CDR3 protein gets one entry after TCRdb re-called the multiplex PCR reads with MiXCR. The sample lists 80,000 to 100,000 distinct CDR3 sequences, about 80% occurring once. No cell sorting was done before RNA was extracted from the tissue. This non-tumor lung sample came from over 3 cm beyond the tumor edge. Material for sequencing was distant non-tumor lung tissue. Receptors originate from a man in his fifties or sixties with small cell lung cancer.

The table lists this clonotype with many counts. This chain joins TRBV5-6 and TRBJ2-5, with a tentative D call TRBD2 (6 bases). The CDR3 loop spans 15 amino acids. CDR1 and CDR2 from the germline V gene are SGHDT and YYEEEE. Trimming stripped 1 base from V and 2 bases from J, with 12 bases between. CDR3 DNA sequence: TGTGCCAGCAGCTTGCCAGGAGGAGGGCAAGAGACCCAGTACTTC. Translation: CASSLPGGGQETQYF. The whole variable domain, remainder taken from reference TRBV5-6 and TRBJ2-5, is DAGVTQSPTHLIKTRGQQVTLRCSPKSGHDTVSWYQQALGQGPQFIFQYYEEEERQRGNFPDRFSGHQFPNYSSELNVNALLLGDSALYLCASSLPGGGQETQYFGPGTRLLVL.

Only a few counts were recorded for this clonotype. This rearrangement joins TRBV11-2 to TRBJ2-5, with D perhaps being TRBD1 or TRBD2 (5 bases each). The CDR3 is made up of 13 amino acids. Per the germline V gene, CDR1 is SGHAT and CDR2 is FQNNGV. CDR3 loop: CAGNLGTKETQYF. CDR3 nucleotides: TGTGCTGGCAACTTAGGGACCAAAGAGACCCAGTACTTC.

To note about this clonotype: Lacking the conserved final phenylalanine or tryptophan, this CDR3 likely reflects a read error. Because the CDR3's place on the DNA is in doubt, the DNA is left out and the CDR3 is given as listed by TCRdb. The rearrangement joins TRBV11-2 to TRBJ2-1; the tabulated D call, TRBD1, remains unverified against the DNA. Germline V CDR1 and CDR2: SGHAT, FQNNGV. The CDR3 is made up of 14 amino acids, end residues included. CDR3 protein: CASSLEAGLVEQSL.

On this clonotype itself: No conserved phenylalanine or tryptophan ends this CDR3, so it is likely a read error. No DNA is shown, since the ends of the CDR3 on it are uncertain; the CDR3 is the one TCRdb lists. The gene calls are TRBV12-3 or TRBV12-4 and TRBJ2-2; TRBD1 was called by the table and not checked on the DNA. The CDR3 extends over 15 residues, inclusive of both ends. Here the CDR3 reads CACGFSGTDTGELFY.

This clonotype has a handful of counts. A read error may explain this, as a much larger clone is one base away. The rearrangement joins TRBV6-1 to TRBJ2-3, with 8 bases matching TRBD2. Germline V CDR1 and CDR2: MNHNS, SASEGT. The CDR3 loop spans 14 amino acids. CDR3 in DNA: TGTGCCAGCAGTCCGACTAGCGAAGGAGATATGCAGTATTTT. Amino acid sequence: CASSPTSEGDMQYF.

As DNA, the CDR3 is TGTGCCAGCAGCCCCACGGGGTGGACCAGAAACATTCAGTACTTC. The encoded protein is CASSPTGWTRNIQYF. The genes are TRBV7-9 and TRBJ2-4, with D possibly being TRBD2 (5 bases). Germline-derived CDR1 and CDR2 are SEHNR and FQNEAQ (reference sequence). V was pared by 5 bases and J by 6 bases, with 17 bases between. CDR3 length equals 15 residues.

Concerning this clonotype: The junction shows a germline mismatch at one end, possibly a read error. V usage is TRBV6-5 and J usage is TRBJ2-1; D is ambiguous. The germline V gene has CDR1 MNHEY and CDR2 SVGAGI. This CDR3 is 11 amino acids long. The CDR3 coding sequence is TGTGCCAGCACTCTATTCAATGAGCAATTCTTC. Encoded protein: CASTLFNEQFF.

Notes on this clonotype: Because the CDR3 is missing its conserved closing phenylalanine or tryptophan, this is likely a read error. The V gene is TRBV15, the J gene TRBJ2-6; 9 nucleotides agree with TRBD1. The CDR3 has 17 amino acids. Germline assignment: CDR1 LNHNV and CDR2 YYDKDF (reference sequence). CDR3 region: CATSRGDRDFGTNVLTL. The CDR3 DNA is TGTGCCACCAGCAGAGGGGACAGGGATTTTGGGACCAACGTCCTGACTCTC.

Regarding this clonotype: A much larger clone differs from this one at a single base, so this may be a read error. This chain joins TRBV30 and TRBJ2-7; weak D call: TRBD2 (5 bases). Germline V gene data show CDR1 as GTSNPN and CDR2 as SVGIG (reference sequence). V was trimmed by 4 bases and J by 9 bases, leaving 13 bases between them. CDR3 length: 11 amino acids. CDR3 residues: CAWTLMAGQYV. The CDR3 region has the DNA TGTGCCTGGACCCTGATGGCGGGGCAGTACGTC.

Points on this clonotype: A read error may account for a junction end that differs from germline. The chain recombines TRBV12-3 or TRBV12-4 with TRBJ2-1; either TRBD1 or TRBD2 may fit D (5 bases each). The CDR3 covers 14 residues. The CDR3 is CTSSSGTKHNEQFF. CDR3 nucleotide sequence: TGTACCAGCAGTTCCGGGACGAAGCACAATGAGCAGTTCTTC.

Notes on this clonotype: At one end the junction does not follow the germline gene, possibly because of a read error. The V and J genes are TRBV18 and TRBJ1-5, with D unclear. The germline V gene encodes CDR1 KGHSH and CDR2 LQKENI. This CDR3 has 13 amino acids. For the CDR3, the DNA is TGTGTCAGCTCTCGACATGTGAATCAGCCCCAGCATTTT. This codes for CVSSRHVNQPQHF.

This clonotype appeared once. It is likely a read error, because the conserved phenylalanine at the end of the CDR3 is missing. The V call is TRBV6-5, the J call TRBJ1-2; D remains ambiguous. The CDR3 loop spans 14 amino acids. Germline V gene data show CDR1 as MNHEY and CDR2 as SVGAGI. The CDR3 here is CDSSPTGPFYGYTL. DNA for the CDR3: TGTGACAGCAGTCCGACCGGGCCATTCTATGGCTACACCTTG.

Details on this clonotype: Relative to the germline gene, one junction end is altered; a read error may explain this. The rearrangement uses TRBV11-3 and TRBJ2-1; 9 bases agree with TRBD2. The CDR3 contains 15 residues. Looked up from germline, CDR1 is SGHNT and CDR2 is YENEEA. For the CDR3, the DNA is TGTGTTAGCAGCCCTAGCGGGGTAACCTACAATGAGCAGTTTTTC. Its translation is CVSSPSGVTYNEQFF.

This clonotype appeared a few times. A much larger clone lies one base from this, so it may be a read error. The chain employs TRBV29-1 and TRBJ2-1, with 7 positions matching TRBD1. From germline, CDR1 is SQVTM and CDR2 ANQGSEA. There are 15 residues in the CDR3. CDR3 in amino acids: CNVPRQGYSYNEQFF. CDR3 DNA: TGCAACGTTCCGCGACAGGGCTACTCCTACAATGAGCAGTTCTTC.

The chain uses TRBV29-1 and TRBJ1-2; D gene uncertain. This CDR3 has 12 amino acids. Germline CDR1 is SQVTM and CDR2 is ANQGSEA. Trimming took off 4 bases at V and 4 bases at J, with 10 bases between the two ends. The CDR3 nucleotides are TGCAGCGTTGCTAAAGGGAGCTATGGCTACACCTTC. Its translation: CSVAKGSYGYTF.

V usage is TRBV7-8 and J usage is TRBJ2-1; 8 bases map to TRBD2. J gave up 7 bases and V 6 bases, and 11 bases lay outside the gene matches. There are 15 residues in the CDR3. Per the germline V gene, CDR1 is SGHVS and CDR2 is FQNEAQ. CDR3 bases: TGTGCCAGCAGTACGAATCCCATAGCGGGGAATGAGCAGTTCTTC. Its translation: CASSTNPIAGNEQFF.

With regard to this clonotype: The junction differs from germline at one of its ends, possibly a read error. V is TRBV12-3 or TRBV12-4 and J is TRBJ2-1; a weak D match, TRBD2 (6 bases). This CDR3 spans 15 amino acids. Written as DNA, the CDR3 is TGTGCCAGCAGCCGCACTAGTGGGACTCACAATGAGCAGATCTTC. Protein product: CASSRTSGTHNEQIF.

Comments on this clonotype: The CDR3 ends on some other residue instead of the conserved phenylalanine or tryptophan, so this is likely a read error. The chain combines TRBV11-1 with TRBJ2-1; 13 positions agree with TRBD2. From germline, CDR1 is SGHAT and CDR2 FQDESV (reference sequence). The CDR3 length is 18 residues. J gave up 7 bases and V 5 bases, and 14 bases lay outside the gene matches. The CDR3 loop reads CASSTELRTSGSGNEQFL. The CDR3 nucleotides read TGTGCCAGCAGCACAGAATTGAGGACTAGCGGGAGTGGTAATGAGCAGTTCTTA.

The chain is built from TRBV2 and TRBJ2-2; the D gene is possibly TRBD1 (5 bases). The CDR3 totals 14 residues. CDR1 and CDR2 (germline): SNHLY, FYNNEI. V lost 6 bases, J lost 4 bases, and 12 bases lay in between. CDR3 coding DNA: TGTGCCAGCAGCCTCGACAGTATCACCGGGGAGCTGTTTTTT. Its translation is CASSLDSITGELFF.

With respect to this clonotype: One junction end does not reproduce the germline sequence, and a read error may be involved. The rearrangement links TRBV6-2 or TRBV6-3 to TRBJ2-4; 14 nucleotides align to TRBD2. The J call is uncertain, as TRBJ2-1 better fits the DNA end. This CDR3 comprises 18 residues. Germline CDR1 reads MNHEY; CDR2 reads SVGEGT. The CDR3 nucleotides are TGTGTCAGCAGTTATTCGGGACTAGCGGGAGATAACGCAAACATTCAGTTCTTC. Translation gives CVSSYSGLAGDNANIQFF.

On this clonotype: Germline is not matched at one junction end, which may reflect a read error. This chain joins TRBV29-1 and TRBJ2-5, with D possibly being TRBD2 (5 bases). Germline loops: CDR1 SQVTM, CDR2 ANQGSEA. The length of the CDR3 is 12 residues. CDR3 bases: TGCAGCGTTGAGTCACTTGGGGAGATCCAGCACTTC. It yields the protein CSVESLGEIQHF.